The 29 T cell receptor beta chains listed next were all sequenced from one sample in a study of T cells in Graves' hyperthyroidism and ophthalmopathy. Researchers took RNA transcripts and amplified the TCR beta CDR3 regions from them. A set of HTBI primers served as the primers for a first-round RT-PCR of the TCR CDR3. MiXCR was run by TCRdb on the multiplex PCR reads, yielding one entry per CDR3 protein. The sample records some 760,000 distinct CDR3 sequences, 11% to 15% being singletons. The sequencing sample was made of blood. Receptors originate from a woman between 18 and 29 years old with Graves' hyperthyroidism.

The V and J genes are TRBV12-3 or TRBV12-4 and TRBJ2-5; TRBD2 is a possible D gene (7 bases). This CDR3 has 15 residues. V lost 5 bases and J lost 5, with 18 bases in between. The CDR3 coding sequence is TGTGCCAGCAGTAAAGCGGGACACCAACAGGAGACCCAGTACTTC. Protein product: CASSKAGHQQETQYF.

The chain has TRBV6-2 or TRBV6-3 and TRBJ1-1; 10 nucleotides align to TRBD1. Germline V gene sequence: CDR1 MNHEY, CDR2 SVGEGT. The length of the CDR3 is 14 residues. V lost 6 bases to trimming and J lost 5 bases; unmatched junction nucleotides: 6. CDR3 nucleotides: TGTGCCAGCAGAAGGGGGACAGGGGAAACTGAAGCTTTCTTT. Protein: CASRRGTGETEAFF.

Many counts were recorded for this clonotype. This sequence joins TRBV24-1 and TRBJ2-3; TRBD2 is a possible D gene (5 bases). V was pared by 3 bases and J by 0 bases, with 15 bases between. The CDR3 is 17 amino acids. Per the germline V gene, CDR1 is KGHDR and CDR2 is SFDVKD. This CDR3 reads CATSDRGRLTSTDTQYF. DNA of the CDR3: TGTGCCACCAGTGATCGGGGTCGATTAACTAGCACAGATACGCAGTATTTT.

This clonotype has a count of ten or more. The rearrangement joins TRBV30 to TRBJ2-3; the D gene is possibly TRBD2 (6 bases). V lost 0 bases to trimming and J lost 0 bases, with 10 bases between them. CDR3 size: 15 residues. Looked up from germline, CDR1 is GTSNPN and CDR2 is SVGIG (reference sequence). The CDR3 DNA is TGTGCCTGGAGTGTCTTAGCGGTTAGCACAGATACGCAGTATTTT. As protein: CAWSVLAVSTDTQYF.

This clonotype was detected many times. This chain uses TRBV30 with TRBJ1-2; 9 bases align to TRBD1. The length of the CDR3 is 14 residues. Per germline, CDR1 GTSNPN and CDR2 SVGIG (reference sequence). Losses at the gene ends were 1 base for V and 4 bases for J; bases not matched to a gene: 4. The CDR3 sequence is CAWSAGTGTYGYTF. The CDR3 region has the DNA TGTGCCTGGAGTGCCGGGACAGGGACCTATGGCTACACCTTC. Filled out from reference TRBV30 and TRBJ1-2, the complete variable domain reads SQTIHQWPATLVQPVGSPLSLECTVEGTSNPNLYWYRQAAGRGLQLLFYSVGIGQISSEVPQNLSASRPQDRQFILSSKKLLLSDSGFYLCAWSAGTGTYGYTFGSGTRLTVV.

The sample holds many counts of this clonotype. CDR3 in DNA: TGTGCCAGCAGTCCGCCCGTTGCCGTTGAGCAGTTCTTC. Its translation: CASSPPVAVEQFF. This chain uses TRBV3-1 with TRBJ2-1; D is unclear. This CDR3 comprises 13 residues. V was shortened by 6 bases and J by 9 bases, with 15 bases between the two germline ends. Germline V gene lookup returns CDR1 LGHDT and CDR2 YNNKEL (reference sequence).

There are many counts of this clonotype. The rearrangement joins TRBV6-2 or TRBV6-3 to TRBJ2-1; the D gene could be TRBD1 or TRBD2 (6 bases each). This CDR3 contains 19 residues. Trimming removed 5 bases from V and 7 bases from J, with 30 bases in between. Per the germline V gene, CDR1 is MNHEY and CDR2 is SVGEGT. CDR3 protein: CASSRRTAFLKGGMNEQFF. As DNA, the CDR3 is TGTGCCAGCAGTCGAAGGACAGCATTTCTAAAGGGGGGTATGAATGAGCAGTTCTTC.

This clonotype was observed a handful of times. This chain uses TRBV18 with TRBJ2-5; D perhaps matches TRBD2 (6 bases). There are 13 residues in the CDR3. Germline loops: CDR1 KGHSH, CDR2 LQKENI. V was shortened by 3 bases and J by 6 bases, with 11 bases between the two germline ends. The CDR3: CASSPGGLQTQYF. The DNA for the CDR3 is TGTGCCAGCTCACCGGGGGGTTTACAGACCCAGTACTTC.

This chain connects TRBV6-1 to TRBJ2-6, with D perhaps matching TRBD2 (5 bases). The germline CDR1 and CDR2 sequences are MNHNS and SASEGT. V gave up 5 bases and J gave up 0 bases, with 14 bases separating them. The CDR3 extends over 17 amino acids. CDR3 sequence reads: CASSRGPPSSGANVLTF. The CDR3 nucleotides are TGTGCCAGCAGTCGCGGGCCCCCTTCCTCTGGGGCCAACGTCCTGACTTTC.

The CDR3 DNA reads as TGTGCCAGCAGAGACTCGGGCGGGAGGGCCTACAATGAGCAGTTCTTC. Its translation: CASRDSGGRAYNEQFF. The gene calls are TRBV6-2 or TRBV6-3 and TRBJ2-1, with 9 bases lining up with TRBD2. With 6 bases clipped from V and 2 bases from J, the junction kept 8 bases outside the gene matches. Per the germline V gene, CDR1 is MNHEY and CDR2 is SVGEGT. The CDR3 consists of 16 residues.

This clonotype was detected a few times. A much bigger clone sits one base away, suggesting this may be a read error. The chain couples TRBV12-3 or TRBV12-4 to TRBJ2-7; TRBD1 agrees at 7 bases. Unmatched junction bases numbered 5, after V lost 6 bases and J lost 0 bases. The CDR3 length is 14 residues. This CDR3 is CASSSGQPSYEQYF. DNA of the CDR3: TGTGCCAGCAGCTCGGGACAGCCCTCCTACGAGCAGTACTTC.

This clonotype was counted many times. This chain connects TRBV2 to TRBJ2-5; 8 bases are a match to TRBD2. The V gene's germline CDR1 is SNHLY and CDR2 FYNNEI. This CDR3 has 16 residues. V was clipped by 6 bases and J by 4 bases; unmatched bases: 13. This chain's CDR3 is CASSGGGGNRGETQYF. The CDR3, as DNA: TGTGCCAGCAGCGGGGGGGGGGGCAATCGGGGAGAGACCCAGTACTTC.

This clonotype was found a few times. The rearrangement links TRBV4-2 to TRBJ2-7, with D perhaps matching TRBD1 (5 bases). CDR3 size: 16 residues. The germline CDR1 and CDR2 sequences are LGHNA and YNFKEQ. Trimming removed 0 bases at V and 0 bases at J, with 12 bases between. CDR3 coding DNA: TGTGCCAGCAGCCAAGACTGGGCAGGGTCCTCCTACGAGCAGTACTTC. Amino acid sequence: CASSQDWAGSSYEQYF.

This clonotype was detected ten times or more. The chain carries TRBV20-1 and TRBJ1-5; D unclear. With 2 bases removed from V and 0 bases from J, the gap between germline ends came to 8 bases. Germline assignment: CDR1 DFQATT and CDR2 SNEGSKA (reference sequence). The CDR3 sequence is 14 residues long. The CDR3 DNA is TGCAGTGCTAGATTACCACCTAGCAATCAGCCCCAGCATTTT. It encodes CSARLPPSNQPQHF.

The chain carries TRBV28 and TRBJ1-5; D might be TRBD1 (5 bases). This CDR3 region has 16 residues. The V gene's germline CDR1 is MDHEN and CDR2 SYDVKM. The V end lost 8 bases, the J end lost 0 bases, and 17 bases lay between the germline ends. The CDR3 nucleotides read TGTGCCAGCTACTCAAGGGGATTTGGTAGCAATCAGCCCCAGCATTTT. Translating it yields CASYSRGFGSNQPQHF.

This clonotype was counted a few times. The chain couples TRBV28 to TRBJ1-4, with D possibly matching TRBD1 (6 bases). The CDR3 totals 15 residues. CDR1 and CDR2 from the germline V gene are MDHEN and SYDVKM. The V end lost 2 bases, the J end lost 5 bases, and 12 bases lay between the germline ends. This CDR3 is CASSLSGQQNEKLFF. CDR3 nucleotides: TGTGCCAGCAGTTTAAGTGGACAGCAAAATGAAAAACTGTTTTTT.

In regard to this clonotype: A much bigger clone sits one base away, suggesting this may be a read error. The chain couples TRBV7-9 to TRBJ2-1; 11 bases align to TRBD2. The last part of the DNA fits TRBJ2-7 better; the J call may be wrong. The CDR3 sequence is 16 residues long. Germline V gives CDR1 SEHNR, CDR2 FQNEAQ (reference sequence). Here the CDR3 reads CASSFTGTSGYNEQYF. CDR3 nucleotide sequence: TGTGCCAGCAGCTTTACCGGGACTAGCGGCTACAATGAGCAGTACTTC.

This clonotype was picked up many times. The chain joins TRBV6-2 or TRBV6-3 to TRBJ1-5; the D gene is possibly TRBD1 (5 bases). Germline CDR1 reads MNHEY; CDR2 reads SVGEGT. The CDR3 length is 15 residues. V lost 2 bases and J 4 bases, leaving 12 bases between the germline ends. The CDR3 reads CASSYVGLGNQPQHF. In DNA form, the CDR3 reads TGTGCCAGCAGTTACGTGGGGCTTGGGAATCAGCCCCAGCATTTT.

The V call is TRBV4-2, the J call TRBJ2-1, with TRBD1 matching over 8 bases. V dropped 3 bases and J dropped 5; count of bases not matched to a gene: 12. Germline-derived CDR1 and CDR2 are LGHNA and YNFKEQ. The CDR3 is 17 amino acids. This CDR3 is CASSHGRRDRRDNEQFF. CDR3 DNA: TGTGCCAGCAGCCACGGCCGCCGGGACAGGCGAGACAATGAGCAGTTCTTC.

The table lists this clonotype with many counts. The rearrangement uses TRBV7-9 and TRBJ2-7, with 10 bases identical to TRBD2. The germline V gene encodes CDR1 SEHNR and CDR2 FQNEAQ (reference sequence). The J segment lost 4 bases and the V segment lost 5 bases, leaving 8 bases of the junction unmatched. CDR3 length: 15 amino acids. The CDR3, as DNA: TGTGCCAGCAGCGCCCCTAGCGGGAGTGCTTACGAGCAGTACTTC. Translating it yields CASSAPSGSAYEQYF.

The V and J genes are TRBV2 and TRBJ1-4; D gene unclear. CDR1 is SNHLY, CDR2 FYNNEI, per germline. Trimming cost V 6 bases and J 4 bases, with 12 bases left between them. The CDR3 runs to 14 residues. The CDR3 here is CASSDGRINEKLFF. The CDR3 DNA is TGTGCCAGCAGCGACGGCAGAATTAATGAAAAACTGTTTTTT.

This clonotype has only a few counts. This chain links TRBV19 with TRBJ1-5, with a weak D call TRBD1 (5 bases). Germline V gene lookup returns CDR1 LNHDA and CDR2 SQIVND (reference sequence). The ends were cut back, 4 bases at V and 8 bases at J, with 12 bases in the middle. The CDR3 contains 13 residues. The CDR3 loop reads CASSRDGGKPQHF. CDR3 in DNA: TGTGCCAGTAGTAGGGACGGTGGAAAGCCCCAGCATTTT.

The gene calls are TRBV7-9 and TRBJ1-1; 7 bases align to TRBD1. The CDR3 loop spans 18 amino acids. The germline CDR1 and CDR2 sequences are SEHNR and FQNEAQ (reference sequence). J lost 0 bases, V lost 3 bases, and 13 bases had no gene match. The CDR3 DNA reads as TGTGCCAGCAGCTTTCCCCTCCGGGACAGCAACATGAACACTGAAGCTTTCTTT. Translated: CASSFPLRDSNMNTEAFF.

This clonotype has at least ten counts. The CDR3 is CASSLGTGPETQYF. CDR3 nucleotides: TGTGCCAGCAGTTTAGGCACAGGTCCAGAGACCCAGTACTTC. The gene calls are TRBV28 and TRBJ2-5; maybe TRBD1 (5 bases). Trimming pared 2 bases from V and 4 bases from J, leaving 11 bases between. The CDR3 is made up of 14 amino acids. Germline loops: CDR1 MDHEN, CDR2 SYDVKM.

This clonotype has more than one count but fewer than ten. J is TRBJ2-1 and V is TRBV2; 8 bases map to TRBD2. The CDR3 consists of 17 residues. The V gene end was trimmed by 3 bases and the J gene end by 0 bases; junction bases not matched to a gene: 7. Germline CDR1 SNHLY, CDR2 FYNNEI. The CDR3 bases are TGTGCCAGCAGTGAGATACGCGGGAGGCGCTCCTACAATGAGCAGTTCTTC. Amino acids: CASSEIRGRRSYNEQFF. The whole variable domain, filled in from reference TRBV2 and TRBJ2-1, reads EPEVTQTPSHQVTQMGQEVILRCVPISNHLYFYWYRQILGQKVEFLVSFYNNEISEKSEIFDDQFSVERPDGSNFTLKIRSTKLEDSAMYFCASSEIRGRRSYNEQFFGPGTRLTVL.

This clonotype has just a few counts. It may be a read error: a sequence one base away is much more abundant. The chain uses TRBV5-6 and TRBJ2-7; a possible D gene is TRBD2 (5 bases). Trimming stripped 5 bases from V and 7 bases from J, with 16 bases between. The germline V gene encodes CDR1 SGHDT and CDR2 YYEEEE. The CDR3 length is 13 residues. The CDR3 spells CASRPGMVEEQYF. CDR3 DNA: TGTGCCAGCAGGCCGGGGATGGTTGAAGAGCAGTACTTC.

This clonotype was detected a few times. The chain uses TRBV12-3 or TRBV12-4 and TRBJ2-7, with D perhaps TRBD2 (5 bases). There are 18 residues in the CDR3. Trimming took 3 bases from V and 3 from J, leaving 24 bases between them. CDR3 region: CASSFRQLGAVGVYEQYF. CDR3 nucleotide sequence: TGTGCCAGCAGTTTCCGGCAGCTGGGAGCGGTTGGGGTCTACGAGCAGTACTTC.

The V and J genes are TRBV6-5 and TRBJ2-4; no reliable D call. V was trimmed by 2 bases and J by 8 bases, leaving 10 bases between them. The CDR3 runs to 13 residues. Germline assignment: CDR1 MNHEY and CDR2 SVGAGI. DNA for the CDR3: TGTGCCAGCAGTTACAGGGTAATAGACATTCAGTACTTC. It encodes CASSYRVIDIQYF.

This clonotype was seen repeatedly, ten times or more. The CDR3 bases are TGTGCCAGCAGCCGCAGCGGGAGTGCAGATACGCAGTATTTT. Translated, it gives CASSRSGSADTQYF. This chain joins TRBV13 and TRBJ2-3; 8 bases are a match to TRBD2. Germline loops: CDR1 PRHDT, CDR2 FYEKMQ (reference sequence). Trimming removed 5 bases from V and 4 bases from J; junction bases left unmatched: 5. The CDR3 is 14 amino acids.